This TCR beta chain was captured in a study of blood T cell repertoires in COVID-19. Turning to the study itself: T cells, B-cell-depleted T cells, or PBMCs provided the cDNA or gDNA that served as material.

In the original processing: Amplified reference gene primers provided the basis for estimating nucleated cell counts. Produced via immunoSEQ multiplex PCR; TCRdb's table is partial and in-frame only. V and J calls and clone size follow that table, whereas D and trimming were derived from the DNA. The repertoire has about 180,000 clones, 88% of them found once; the top ten carry roughly 9%. Trimming removed 4 bases at V and 1 base at J, with 16 bases between. Per the germline V gene, CDR1 is SGHRS and CDR2 is YFSETQ. The CDR3 sequence is 16 residues long. In terms of age and location, participants ranged from roughly 18 to 95 years and lived in approximately 24 US areas. Participant reports of clinical history set cohort assignment.

Material for sequencing was PBMCs or T cells enriched from blood (not recorded which). The source of this sequence is a woman under 30 who had recovered from COVID-19. V usage is TRBV5-1 and J usage is TRBJ2-3; D perhaps matches TRBD1 (6 bases). CDR3 in DNA: TGCGCCAGCAGCGTTGAAAACAGGGTTGGCACAGATACGCAGTATTTT. It yields the protein CASSVENRVGTDTQYF.